The T cell receptor (beta chain) described here comes from a study of T cell changes during pregnancy in multiple sclerosis. Generated by immunoSEQ multiplex PCR, the TCRdb table keeps only in-frame clones and is missing some. Here the sample spans 57,000 or so clones, around 90% being singletons. Germline lookup yields CDR1 MNHEY and CDR2 SVGAGI. Trimming cost V 4 bases and J 5 bases, with 12 bases left between them. This CDR3 has 13 residues. Sample: peripheral blood, taken in the first trimester of pregnancy. V gene TRBV6-5 combines with J gene TRBJ2-7; possible D gene TRBD1, 5 bases. The TCR sequence derives from a female donor with multiple sclerosis, enrolled in a pregnancy study. The CDR3 sequence: CASSFTGFDEQYF. The CDR3 region has the DNA TGTGCCAGCAGTTTTACAGGTTTCGACGAGCAGTACTTC.